Listed here are 19 T cell receptor beta chains from one sample, sequenced in a study of blood T cell repertoires in COVID-19. Data came from immunoSEQ multiplex PCR; TCRdb stores just in-frame clones and leaves some out. This sample carries about 240,000 clones, 85% to 90% of them seen once, and the ten largest clones take 5.5% to 7.5%. Material for sequencing was peripheral blood. The receptors come from an older woman with active or convalescent COVID-19.

The chain joins TRBV11-2 to TRBJ1-1; TRBD1 aligns across 11 bases. The CDR3 runs to 15 residues. Trimming removed 5 bases from V and 4 bases from J; junction bases left unmatched: 6. Germline V gene data show CDR1 as SGHAT and CDR2 as FQNNGV. The CDR3 DNA sequence: TGTGCCAGCAGCAGGACAGGGGGCTGGGTCACTGAAGCTTTCTTT. Amino acids: CASSRTGGWVTEAFF.

V and J are TRBV19 and TRBJ1-5; D not resolved. The V end lost 4 bases, the J end lost 4 bases, and 8 bases lay between the germline ends. CDR1 is LNHDA and CDR2 is SQIVND in the germline V gene (reference sequence). The CDR3 extends over 13 amino acids. The CDR3 spells CASSSGPNQPQHF. CDR3 sequence (DNA): TGTGCCAGTAGTAGCGGGCCTAATCAGCCCCAGCATTTT.

V gene TRBV28 combines with J gene TRBJ2-5; 9 bases agree with TRBD2. CDR1 and CDR2 (germline): MDHEN, SYDVKM. CDR3 size: 18 residues. V was clipped by 4 bases and J by 1 base; unmatched bases: 13. CDR3 sequence reads: CASSSSSGTSRSQETQYF. The CDR3 nucleotides are TGTGCCAGCAGTTCCTCATCCGGGACTAGCCGGTCCCAAGAGACCCAGTACTTC.

V is TRBV27 and J is TRBJ2-7; 9 bases map to TRBD1. CDR3 length: 15 amino acids. The germline gives CDR1 MNHEY, CDR2 SMNVEV (reference sequence). The ends lost 6 bases at V and 2 bases at J; junction bases unmatched: 8. The CDR3 sequence is CASRLQGAKAYEQYF. The CDR3 bases are TGTGCCAGCAGATTACAGGGGGCGAAAGCCTACGAGCAGTACTTC.

The chain joins TRBV4-3 to TRBJ2-5; 10 nucleotides match TRBD2. The length of the CDR3 is 17 residues. V was clipped by 1 base and J by 2 bases; unmatched bases: 7. Looked up from germline, CDR1 is LGHNA and CDR2 is YSLEER. The CDR3, as DNA: TGCGCCAGCAGCCAAGGCGTCCAGCGGGGGGGTCAAGAGACCCAGTACTTC. This encodes CASSQGVQRGGQETQYF.

The rearrangement joins TRBV6-6 to TRBJ1-1; 7 nucleotides align to TRBD1. Germline V CDR1 and CDR2: MNHNY, SVGAGI (reference sequence). The junction had 11 bases not matched to a gene; V was cut back by 6 bases and J by 7 bases. This CDR3 has 14 residues. The CDR3 DNA reads TGTGCCAGCAGCATCCTACAGGGGTTCGGTGAAGCTTTCTTT. This sequence encodes CASSILQGFGEAFF.

The gene calls are TRBV2 and TRBJ1-5; unclear D gene. Trimming stripped 8 bases from V and 0 bases from J, with 14 bases between. The CDR3 extends over 15 amino acids. Germline CDR1 and CDR2: SNHLY and FYNNEI. Here the CDR3 reads CASSSRGNSNQPQHF. The CDR3, as DNA: TGTGCCAGCTCTTCACGGGGTAATAGCAATCAGCCCCAGCATTTT.

The chain is built from TRBV9 and TRBJ2-7; weak D call: TRBD2 (7 bases). The CDR3 consists of 16 residues. Trimming took off 3 bases at V and 1 base at J, with 17 bases between the two ends. Germline lookup yields CDR1 SGDLS and CDR2 YYNGEE. CDR3 nucleotides: TGTGCCAGCAGCGCAACAAACGGGGGGCCTTCCTACGAGCAGTACTTC. Translated: CASSATNGGPSYEQYF.

This chain links TRBV11-2 with TRBJ2-1; 11 bases line up with TRBD2. CDR3 size: 17 residues. Germline lookup yields CDR1 SGHAT and CDR2 FQNNGV. V dropped 4 bases and J dropped 3; count of bases not matched to a gene: 8. CDR3 nucleotides: TGTGCCAGCAGCTCCGGTAGCGGGGGGGCTTTCTACAATGAGCAGTTCTTC. It is translated as CASSSGSGGAFYNEQFF.

The rearrangement uses TRBV7-2 and TRBJ2-1; D possibly corresponds to TRBD2 (5 bases). This CDR3 comprises 13 residues. Trimming shortened V by 4 bases and J by 15 bases, and 19 bases separated the two germline ends. The germline V gene encodes CDR1 SGHTA and CDR2 FQGNSA. The CDR3 sequence is CASSSQPRWTPFF. As DNA, the CDR3 is TGTGCCAGCAGCTCCCAACCTAGGTGGACTCCGTTCTTC.

The chain joins TRBV14 to TRBJ1-2; D unresolved. This CDR3 has 15 residues. CDR1 SGHDN and CDR2 FVKESK come from the germline V gene. V gave up 0 bases and J gave up 4 bases, with 12 bases separating them. For the CDR3, the DNA is TGTGCCAGCAGCCAAGATAGTTCGCCCATCTATGGCTACACCTTC. Its translation: CASSQDSSPIYGYTF.

This clone has a handful of counts. The rearrangement uses TRBV19 and TRBJ1-1; 8 bases are a match to TRBD1. With V trimmed by 3 bases and J by 2 bases, 8 bases remained unmatched. The CDR3 sequence is 16 residues long. CDR1 and CDR2 (germline): LNHDA, SQIVND (reference sequence). CDR3 DNA: TGTGCCAGTAGTATTCTCCTGACAGGGGTAAACACTGAAGCTTTCTTT. As protein: CASSILLTGVNTEAFF.

This chain joins TRBV7-2 and TRBJ2-3, with D maybe TRBD1 (6 bases). CDR1 and CDR2 from the germline V gene are SGHTA and FQGNSA. The V end was cut by 0 bases, the J end by 4 bases, with 29 bases between. The CDR3 sequence is 21 residues long. The CDR3 sequence is CASSLAHLLDRRHPTADTQYF. CDR3 coding DNA: TGTGCCAGCAGCTTAGCCCATCTATTGGACAGAAGGCACCCTACGGCAGATACGCAGTATTTT.

The chain joins TRBV5-4 to TRBJ2-2, with D perhaps matching TRBD1 (6 bases). This CDR3 has 13 amino acids. V shed 4 bases and J shed 9 bases, with 13 bases lying between them. Germline assignment: CDR1 SGHNT and CDR2 YYREEE (reference sequence). The CDR3 protein is CASSHLTGWELFF. Written as DNA, the CDR3 is TGTGCCAGCAGCCACCTGACAGGATGGGAGCTGTTTTTT.

This clone was seen a handful of times. The CDR3 loop is CATPDSNTEAFF. CDR3 nucleotide sequence: TGTGCCACCCCGGACAGCAACACTGAAGCTTTCTTT. The chain links TRBV2 to TRBJ1-1, with D maybe TRBD1 (6 bases). Germline assignment: CDR1 SNHLY and CDR2 FYNNEI. V was pared by 10 bases and J by 2 bases, with 11 bases between. The CDR3 consists of 12 residues.

This sequence joins TRBV5-1 and TRBJ1-2; 7 nucleotides agree with TRBD1. Germline V lookup: CDR1 SGHRS, CDR2 YFSETQ. Trimming at V came to 8 bases and at J to 4 bases, leaving 8 bases not matched to a gene. The CDR3 is made up of 13 amino acids. CDR3 amino acids: CASRTGEAYGYTF. CDR3 nucleotide sequence: TGCGCCAGTAGGACAGGAGAGGCCTATGGCTACACCTTC.

This clone showed up just a few times. The V and J genes are TRBV15 and TRBJ2-7; D gene uncertain. Trimming shortened V by 1 base and J by 3 bases, and 10 bases separated the two germline ends. The CDR3 covers 14 residues. Germline assignment: CDR1 LNHNV and CDR2 YYDKDF (reference sequence). The CDR3 DNA reads as TGTGCCACCAGCAGAGCGAGGTCCCTCTACGAGCAGTACTTC. This sequence encodes CATSRARSLYEQYF.

The rearrangement links TRBV4-3 to TRBJ1-3, with D possibly matching TRBD1 (6 bases). This CDR3 spans 16 amino acids. Germline V gene lookup returns CDR1 LGHNA and CDR2 YSLEER. The germline V and J ends were trimmed by 4 bases and 0 bases, with 13 bases remaining between them. This chain's CDR3 is CASSRAHRDSGNTIYF. The CDR3 DNA is TGCGCCAGCAGCCGGGCCCACAGGGACTCTGGAAACACCATATATTTT.

This chain connects TRBV6-5 to TRBJ2-7; 7 bases are a match to TRBD1. The CDR3 spans 13 residues. CDR1 and CDR2 from the germline V gene are MNHEY and SVGAGI. With V trimmed by 3 bases and J by 5 bases, 4 bases remained unmatched. The CDR3, as DNA: TGTGCCAGCAGTTATGACAGGGTGAACGAGCAGTACTTC. Encoded protein: CASSYDRVNEQYF.